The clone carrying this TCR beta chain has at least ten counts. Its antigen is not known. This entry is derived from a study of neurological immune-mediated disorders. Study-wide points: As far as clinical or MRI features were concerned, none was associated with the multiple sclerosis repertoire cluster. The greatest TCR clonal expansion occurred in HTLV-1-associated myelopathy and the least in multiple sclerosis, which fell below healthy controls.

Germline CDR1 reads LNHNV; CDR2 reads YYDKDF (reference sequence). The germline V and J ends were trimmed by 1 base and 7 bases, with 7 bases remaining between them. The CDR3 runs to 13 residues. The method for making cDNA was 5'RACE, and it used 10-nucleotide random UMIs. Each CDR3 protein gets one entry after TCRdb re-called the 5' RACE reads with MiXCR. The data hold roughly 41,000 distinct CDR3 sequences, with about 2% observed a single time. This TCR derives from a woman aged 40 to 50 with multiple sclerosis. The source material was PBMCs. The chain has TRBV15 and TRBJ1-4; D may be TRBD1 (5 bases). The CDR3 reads CATSRGDGEKLFF. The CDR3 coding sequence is TGTGCCACCAGCAGAGGGGACGGTGAAAAACTGTTTTTT.